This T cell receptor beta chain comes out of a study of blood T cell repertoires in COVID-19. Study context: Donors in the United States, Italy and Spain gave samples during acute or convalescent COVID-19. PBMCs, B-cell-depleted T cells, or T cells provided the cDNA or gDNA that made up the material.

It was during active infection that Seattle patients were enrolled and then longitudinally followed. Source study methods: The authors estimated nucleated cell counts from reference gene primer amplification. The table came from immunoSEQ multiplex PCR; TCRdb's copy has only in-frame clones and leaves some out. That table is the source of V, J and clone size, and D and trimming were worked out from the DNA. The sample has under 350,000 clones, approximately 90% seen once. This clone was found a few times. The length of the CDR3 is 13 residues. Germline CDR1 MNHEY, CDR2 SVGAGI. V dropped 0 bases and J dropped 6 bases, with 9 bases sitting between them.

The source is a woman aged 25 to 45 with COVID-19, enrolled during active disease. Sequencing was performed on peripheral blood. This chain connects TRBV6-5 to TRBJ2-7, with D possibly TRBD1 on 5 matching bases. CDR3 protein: CASSYSLGPEQYF. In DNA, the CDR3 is TGTGCCAGCAGTTACTCGTTGGGGCCCGAGCAGTACTTC.